This is a list of T cell receptor beta chains from one sample in a study of blood T cell repertoires in COVID-19. Produced via immunoSEQ multiplex PCR; TCRdb's table is partial and in-frame only. The data show about 330,000 clones, about 90% seen once. The source material was PBMCs or T cells enriched from blood (not recorded which). These receptors all stem from a man in his thirties or forties who had recovered from COVID-19. The CDR3 runs from the conserved cysteine through the conserved F or W. A D gene is named only where the DNA matches it firmly. A row's size may be missing; if present it is once, few, many or a size class.

v_call,clone_size,j_call,d_call,cdr3_nt,cdr3_aa
TRBV7-9,NA,TRBJ1-1,NA,TGTGCCAGCAGCTCACAACAGAACACTGAAGCTTTCTTT,CASSSQQNTEAFF
TRBV6-5,NA,TRBJ1-5,NA,TGTGCCAGTCTTGGGACATGGGATCAGCCCCAGCATTTT,CASLGTWDQPQHF
TRBV14,NA,TRBJ1-2,TRBD1,TGTGCCAGCAGCCAAGTTTCCGGGACAGGGGAATATTCTAGCTATGGCTACACCTTC,CASSQVSGTGEYSSYGYTF
TRBV4-2,few,TRBJ2-6,NA,TGTGCCAGCAGCCAAGATACATCGGGGTCTGGGGCCAACGTCCTGACTTTC,CASSQDTSGSGANVLTF
TRBV7-2,NA,TRBJ2-3,TRBD2,TGTGCCAGCAGCATTGGGACTAGCACGGATACGCAGTATTTT,CASSIGTSTDTQYF
TRBV6-5,NA,TRBJ1-6,NA,TGTGCCAGCAGACTTGGGAGTCAGTTTAATTCACCCCTCCACTTT,CASRLGSQFNSPLHF
TRBV18,NA,TRBJ2-2,NA,TGTGCCAGCTCACCACCGTCCAGGGGGGAAACCGGGGAGCTGTTTTTT,CASSPPSRGETGELFF
TRBV21-1,NA,TRBJ1-3,NA,TGTGCCAGCATTACGAGTTCCGGAAACACCATATATTTT,CASITSSGNTIYF
TRBV18,NA,TRBJ1-4,NA,TGTGCCAGCTCACCCCGGGAAACTTTAAGGGAAAAACTGTTTTTT,CASSPRETLREKLFF
TRBV5-6,NA,TRBJ2-3,TRBD2,TGTGCCAGCAGCTTGGGGGCTAGCGGGGGATGGGATACGCAGTATTTT,CASSLGASGGWDTQYF
TRBV6-5,NA,TRBJ2-1,NA,TGTGCCAGCAGTTGGGTATCGACAATGATCAACAATGAGCAGTTCTTC,CASSWVSTMINNEQFF
TRBV27,NA,TRBJ2-1,NA,TGTGCCAGCAGTGGCGGGACAGTGACCAATGAGCAGTTCTTC,CASSGGTVTNEQFF
TRBV9,NA,TRBJ2-3,NA,TGTGCCAGCAGCGTAGACACCCCAGGGGCAGATACGCAGTATTTT,CASSVDTPGADTQYF
TRBV4-1,NA,TRBJ2-3,TRBD2,TGCGCCAGCAGCCTCTCTGGGGGGGGCACAGATACGCAGTATTTT,CASSLSGGGTDTQYF
TRBV5-8,NA,TRBJ1-3,NA,TGTGCCAGCAGCTTGTCGGGAGGCAGAGGAAACACCATATATTTT,CASSLSGGRGNTIYF
TRBV2,NA,TRBJ2-3,NA,TGTGCCAGCAGTGAAGACAGGTTGAGGACAGATACGCAGTATTTT,CASSEDRLRTDTQYF
TRBV25-1,NA,TRBJ2-7,NA,TGTGCCAGCAGTGAATATAGGAGCGGAGAGCAGTACTTC,CASSEYRSGEQYF
TRBV24-1,NA,TRBJ2-2,TRBD1,TGTGCCACCAGTGATTTCGGACAGGGATGGACCGGGGAGCTGTTTTTT,CATSDFGQGWTGELFF
TRBV5-1,NA,TRBJ2-5,TRBD1,TGCGCCAGCAGCCAAGACAGGGAAGTCACCGAAGAGACCCAGTACTTC,CASSQDREVTEETQYF
TRBV11-2,NA,TRBJ2-5,TRBD1,TGTGCCAGCAGCTTAGCAGACAGGGACCAAGAGACCCAGTACTTC,CASSLADRDQETQYF
TRBV10-1,NA,TRBJ2-3,NA,TGCGCCAGCAGTGAGGCAGACAACACAGATACGCAGTATTTT,CASSEADNTDTQYF
TRBV7-8,NA,TRBJ2-2,TRBD2,TGTGCCAGCAGCTTAGGTCCAGCGGGGGGACTCACCGGGGAGCTGTTTTTT,CASSLGPAGGLTGELFF
TRBV6-1,many,TRBJ1-5,NA,TGTGCCAGCAGTGAAGGGGGTACAGGGTCAAGGCCCCAGCATTTT,CASSEGGTGSRPQHF
TRBV15,NA,TRBJ1-3,NA,TGTGCCACCAGCAGCTCCGGCGGGTCCATATATTTT,CATSSSGGSIYF
TRBV27,NA,TRBJ1-2,NA,TGTGCCAGCAGTTTTGGGGCAGCTAACTATGGCTACACCTTC,CASSFGAANYGYTF
TRBV15,NA,TRBJ2-1,TRBD2,TGTGCCACCAGCTGGCGGGGGGGCAATGAGCAGTTCTTC,CATSWRGGNEQFF
TRBV28,NA,TRBJ1-2,TRBD1,TGTGCCAGCAGTTTAGGGACAGGGGAGGACTATGGCTACACCTTC,CASSLGTGEDYGYTF
TRBV7-9,NA,TRBJ1-1,NA,TGTGCCAGCAGCCCCCCCCAGCGGAACACTGAAGCTTTCTTT,CASSPPQRNTEAFF
TRBV28,NA,TRBJ2-5,TRBD2,TGTGCCAGCCGGACTAGCGGGGGAGTTCGGACCCAGTACTTC,CASRTSGGVRTQYF